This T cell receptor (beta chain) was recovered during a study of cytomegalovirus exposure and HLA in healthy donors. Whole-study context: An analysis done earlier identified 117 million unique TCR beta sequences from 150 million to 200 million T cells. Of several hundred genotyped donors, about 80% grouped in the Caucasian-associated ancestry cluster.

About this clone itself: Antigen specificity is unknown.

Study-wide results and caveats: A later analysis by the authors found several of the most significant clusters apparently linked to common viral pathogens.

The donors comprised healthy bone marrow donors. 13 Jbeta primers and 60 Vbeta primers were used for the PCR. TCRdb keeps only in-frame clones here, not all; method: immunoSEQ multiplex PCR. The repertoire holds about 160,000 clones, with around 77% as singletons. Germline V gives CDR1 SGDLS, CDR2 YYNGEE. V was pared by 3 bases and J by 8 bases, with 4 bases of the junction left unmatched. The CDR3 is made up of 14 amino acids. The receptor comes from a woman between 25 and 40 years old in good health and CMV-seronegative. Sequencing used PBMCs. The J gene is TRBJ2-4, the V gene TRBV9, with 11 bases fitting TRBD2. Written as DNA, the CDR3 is TGTGCCAGCAGCGAGACTAGCGGGAAACACATTCAGTACTTC. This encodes CASSETSGKHIQYF.